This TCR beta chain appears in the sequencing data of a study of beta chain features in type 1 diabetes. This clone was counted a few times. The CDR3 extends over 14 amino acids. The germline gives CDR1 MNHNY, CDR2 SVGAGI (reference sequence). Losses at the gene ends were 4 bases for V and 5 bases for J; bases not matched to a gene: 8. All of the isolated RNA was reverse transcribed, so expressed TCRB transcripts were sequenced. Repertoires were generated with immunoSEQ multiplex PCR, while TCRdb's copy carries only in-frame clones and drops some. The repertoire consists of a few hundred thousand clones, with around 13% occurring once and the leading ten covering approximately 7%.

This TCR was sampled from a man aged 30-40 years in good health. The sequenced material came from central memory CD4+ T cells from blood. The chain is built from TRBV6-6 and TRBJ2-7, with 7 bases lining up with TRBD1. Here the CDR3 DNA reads TGTGCCAGCAGTTCCAGTGACAGGGACCACGAGCAGTACTTC. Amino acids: CASSSSDRDHEQYF.